Following are 9 T cell receptor beta chains from one sample sequenced in a study of cytomegalovirus exposure and HLA in healthy donors. Amplification used 60 Vbeta primers and 13 Jbeta primers. The assay was immunoSEQ multiplex PCR, and TCRdb's table has in-frame clones only and misses some. The sample yields 150,000 or so clones, almost 80% seen once. Source material: PBMCs. The receptors come from a man aged 45 to 65 in good health and CMV-seropositive.

This rearrangement joins TRBV28 to TRBJ2-5, with 8 positions matching TRBD1. V lost 3 bases, J lost 5 bases, and 5 bases stayed unmatched. The germline V gene has CDR1 MDHEN and CDR2 SYDVKM. This CDR3 is 14 amino acids long. As DNA, the CDR3 is TGTGCCAGCAGTTTTGTCAGGGGGCGGGAGACCCAGTACTTC. As protein: CASSFVRGRETQYF.

The chain combines TRBV13 with TRBJ2-5; 8 bases line up with TRBD2. J gave up 0 bases and V 5 bases, and 11 bases lay outside the gene matches. This CDR3 region has 17 residues. CDR1 is PRHDT and CDR2 is FYEKMQ in the germline V gene (reference sequence). This chain's CDR3 is CASSPLGNSGDQETQYF. The CDR3 nucleotides read TGTGCCAGCAGCCCACTGGGAAATAGCGGGGACCAAGAGACCCAGTACTTC.

The chain is built from TRBV14 and TRBJ2-1, with D maybe TRBD2 (5 bases). V gave up 0 bases and J gave up 8 bases, with 14 bases separating them. This CDR3 is built from 15 residues. CDR1 and CDR2 from the germline V gene are SGHDN and FVKESK. The CDR3 region is CASSQDGIGVDEQFF. CDR3 nucleotides: TGTGCCAGCAGCCAAGACGGGATCGGGGTCGATGAGCAGTTCTTC.

This chain joins TRBV7-8 and TRBJ2-5, with 7 bases identical to TRBD2. The CDR3 is 15 residues long. Germline V gene lookup returns CDR1 SGHVS and CDR2 FQNEAQ. The ends lost 1 base at V and 2 bases at J; junction bases unmatched: 4. The CDR3 reads CASSLGPGGQETQYF. CDR3 nucleotides: TGTGCCAGCAGCTTAGGTCCGGGGGGACAAGAGACCCAGTACTTC. The full variable domain, rest sourced from reference TRBV7-8 and TRBJ2-5, is GAGVSQSPRYKVAKRGQDVALRCDPISGHVSLFWYQQALGQGPEFLTYFQNEAQLDKSGLPSDRFFAERPEGSVSTLKIQRTQQEDSAVYLCASSLGPGGQETQYFGPGTRLLVL.

The chain combines TRBV7-2 with TRBJ2-3; 10 bases fit TRBD2. J gave up 2 bases and V 7 bases, and 9 bases lay outside the gene matches. This CDR3 is 16 amino acids long. Germline V gene lookup returns CDR1 SGHTA and CDR2 FQGNSA. The CDR3 bases are TGTGCCAGCAACCGTCTAGCGGGGGATCTCACAGATACGCAGTATTTT. Its translation: CASNRLAGDLTDTQYF.

The chain carries TRBV6-5 and TRBJ1-6; TRBD1 is a possible D gene (5 bases). Germline V gene lookup returns CDR1 MNHEY and CDR2 SVGAGI. Deletions cut 5 bases from V and 8 bases from J, with 16 bases between. The CDR3 length is 15 residues. The chain's CDR3 is CASSPKGVGYSPLHF. In nucleotides, the CDR3 is TGTGCCAGCAGTCCCAAAGGGGTGGGATATTCACCCCTCCACTTT.

The chain employs TRBV7-9 and TRBJ1-6, with 11 bases matching TRBD1. This CDR3 is 16 amino acids long. J gave up 7 bases and V 1 base, and 3 bases lay outside the gene matches. Germline V gene lookup returns CDR1 SEHNR and CDR2 FQNEAQ (reference sequence). CDR3 residues: CASSLGTGGLNSPLHF. CDR3 in DNA: TGTGCCAGCAGCTTAGGGACAGGGGGCCTGAATTCACCCCTCCACTTT.

The chain is built from TRBV6-6 and TRBJ1-6; TRBD1 aligns across 10 bases. Looked up from germline, CDR1 is MNHNY and CDR2 is SVGAGI (reference sequence). This CDR3 has 15 amino acids. V dropped 5 bases and J dropped 10; count of bases not matched to a gene: 8. CDR3 sequence: CASSTNRDRGSPLHF. The CDR3 DNA is TGTGCCAGCAGTACGAACCGGGACAGGGGCTCACCCCTCCACTTT.

The rearrangement links TRBV6-1 to TRBJ2-5, with 8 nucleotides matching TRBD2. After removal of 7 bases from V and 5 bases from J, the junction contained 9 bases not matched to a gene. This CDR3 comprises 14 residues. Germline values: CDR1 MNHNS, CDR2 SASEGT. CDR3 in DNA: TGTGCCAGCACCCGAGCGGGGGCGAGGGAGACCCAGTACTTC. Translating gives CASTRAGARETQYF.